A single sample gave rise to the 12 T cell receptor beta chains below, sequenced in a study of metastatic and nonmetastatic thyroid tumors. TCRdb used MiXCR to call clones anew from the PCR reads. Here the sample spans 84,000 or so clones, around 9.1% being singletons. None of the patients had undergone any treatment ahead of thyroid surgery. Material for sequencing was blood. These receptors were obtained from a female donor with papillary thyroid cancer or a benign thyroid nodule (not recorded which). Some clones in this sample may be carry-over from other donors' samples.

Judged by abundance, this clone is large. The chain couples TRBV4-1 to TRBJ1-5, with TRBD1 identical over 7 bases. From germline, CDR1 is MGHRA and CDR2 YSYEKL. The length of the CDR3 is 14 residues. V was pared by 2 bases and J by 9 bases, with 7 bases of the junction left unmatched. CDR3 bases: TGCGCCAGCAGCCAAAGAACAGGGGCCTGGCCCCAGCATTTT. Its protein is CASSQRTGAWPQHF.

This clone was counted only a few times. The genes are TRBV15 and TRBJ2-1, with D possibly being TRBD2 (7 bases). Germline assignment: CDR1 LNHNV and CDR2 YYDKDF (reference sequence). This CDR3 has 15 residues. Deletions cut 8 bases from V and 3 bases from J, with 17 bases between. CDR3 residues: CATGAAGADYNEQFF. Written as DNA, the CDR3 is TGTGCCACCGGCGCCGCGGGGGCCGACTACAATGAGCAGTTCTTC.

In this sample, this clone turned up many times. The gene calls are TRBV9 and TRBJ2-1; D is tentatively TRBD1 or TRBD2 (6 bases each). Deletions cut 4 bases from V and 8 bases from J, with 13 bases between. CDR3 size: 13 residues. Looked up from germline, CDR1 is SGDLS and CDR2 is YYNGEE. The CDR3 loop reads CASSFQGRHEQFF. The CDR3 coding sequence is TGTGCCAGCAGCTTTCAGGGGAGGCATGAGCAGTTCTTC.

This clone was observed many times. The chain is built from TRBV2 and TRBJ2-7; D may be TRBD2 (5 bases). Germline CDR1 is SNHLY and CDR2 is FYNNEI. This CDR3 comprises 13 residues. The germline V and J ends were trimmed by 8 bases and 2 bases, with 13 bases remaining between them. CDR3 residues: CASFSGETYEQYF. CDR3 DNA sequence: TGTGCCAGCTTTTCCGGGGAAACCTACGAGCAGTACTTC.

This clone was recorded at least ten times. The chain combines TRBV19 with TRBJ2-7; TRBD1 matches at 7 bases. The CDR3 loop spans 15 amino acids. Per the germline V gene, CDR1 is LNHDA and CDR2 is SQIVND (reference sequence). Trimming removed 9 bases from V and 3 bases from J; junction bases left unmatched: 14. The chain's CDR3 is CARNKGRGGGYEQYF. CDR3 nucleotides: TGTGCCAGGAATAAGGGGAGAGGGGGCGGCTACGAGCAGTACTTC. The full variable domain, completed using reference TRBV19 and TRBJ2-7, is DGGITQSPKYLFRKEGQNVTLSCEQNLNHDAMYWYRQDPGQGLRLIYYSQIVNDFQKGDIAEGYSVSREKKESFPLTVTSAQKNPTAFYLCARNKGRGGGYEQYFGPGTRLTVT.

Ten or more counts support this clone. V usage is TRBV12-5 and J usage is TRBJ1-2, with D unclear. Trimming shortened V by 6 bases and J by 1 base, and 9 bases separated the two germline ends. The CDR3 extends over 13 amino acids. From germline, CDR1 is LGHNT and CDR2 FRNRAP. CDR3 residues: CASGDGNNYGYTF. The CDR3 DNA follows: TGTGCTAGTGGAGATGGCAATAACTATGGCTACACCTTC.

The sample holds many counts of this clone. This chain connects TRBV7-9 to TRBJ1-4, with TRBD1 identical over 8 bases. This CDR3 region has 17 residues. CDR1 SEHNR and CDR2 FQNEAQ come from the germline V gene (reference sequence). The V segment lost 2 bases and the J segment 5 bases; nucleotides outside the gene matches: 10. CDR3 bases: TGTGCCAGCAGCTTATGGACAGGGCTGGGGCTAAATGAAAAACTGTTTTTT. This codes for CASSLWTGLGLNEKLFF.

This clone was observed a few times. This could be a read error, since a much larger clone is one nucleotide away. Other DNA sequences in the same sample also yield this CDR3. The J gene is TRBJ2-2, the V gene TRBV19; D not resolved. Germline V gene data show CDR1 as LNHDA and CDR2 as SQIVND (reference sequence). Trimming removed 3 bases at V and 5 bases at J, with 10 bases between. This CDR3 has 14 residues. CDR3 DNA: TGTGCCAGTAGTATGGAGACGGCTACCGGGGAGCTGTTTTTT. This encodes CASSMETATGELFF.

This clone was counted many times. The rearrangement uses TRBV6-1 and TRBJ2-7; D not resolved. The V gene lost 10 bases and the J gene lost 0 bases, with 13 bases spanning the gap. CDR1 is MNHNS and CDR2 is SASEGT in the germline V gene. The CDR3 runs 13 residues. The chain's CDR3 is CATTSGSSYEQYF. CDR3 sequence (DNA): TGTGCCACCACCTCAGGTTCCTCCTACGAGCAGTACTTC.

This clone was counted many times. The gene calls are TRBV27 and TRBJ2-5; D possibly uses TRBD1 or TRBD2 (5 bases each). V gave up 1 base and J gave up 4 bases, with 10 bases separating them. The CDR3 extends over 14 amino acids. Germline V gives CDR1 MNHEY, CDR2 SMNVEV (reference sequence). CDR3 loop: CASSLYGAGETQYF. The CDR3 DNA reads as TGTGCCAGCAGTTTATACGGGGCGGGAGAGACCCAGTACTTC.

The gene calls are TRBV6-4 and TRBJ2-2; no firm D call. V lost 8 bases, J lost 1 base, and 20 bases lay in between. This CDR3 spans 17 amino acids. CDR1 is MRHNA and CDR2 is SNTAGT in the germline V gene. CDR3 loop: CASRPPLGNGNTGELFF. As DNA, the CDR3 is TGTGCCAGCCGACCACCGCTGGGTAACGGGAACACCGGGGAGCTGTTTTTT.

For this clone: A much larger clonotype is one base distant, so this may be a read error. Here the CDR3 DNA reads TGCAGTGCTCAGAGCGTACTCACCGGGGAGCTGTTTTTT. This encodes CSAQSVLTGELFF. This chain links TRBV20-1 with TRBJ2-2; D call uncertain. Germline V gives CDR1 DFQATT, CDR2 SNEGSKA (reference sequence). V shed 5 bases and J shed 4 bases, with 11 bases lying between them. The CDR3 consists of 13 residues.